This T cell receptor beta chain emerged from a study of shared clonotypes between healthy human individuals. Profiled with immunoSEQ multiplex PCR; TCRdb holds only in-frame clones, not every one. The data hold 2 million to 2.5 million clones, with over 90% observed a single time. V shed 3 bases and J 1 base; nucleotides not matched to a gene: 9. Germline CDR1 reads GTSNPN; CDR2 reads SVGIG (reference sequence). The CDR3 is made up of 18 amino acids. The sequence was obtained from a man aged 18 to 30 in good health. Some clones in this sample may be carry-over from other donors' samples. The chain links TRBV30 to TRBJ2-6; the match to TRBD2 covers 10 bases. The sample comprised naive CD4+ T cells from PBMCs. The subset was: CD45RA+ positively selected. This CDR3 is CAWSRGTSGTSGANVLTF. CDR3 nucleotide sequence: TGTGCCTGGAGCCGGGGAACTAGCGGGACATCTGGGGCCAACGTCCTGACTTTC.